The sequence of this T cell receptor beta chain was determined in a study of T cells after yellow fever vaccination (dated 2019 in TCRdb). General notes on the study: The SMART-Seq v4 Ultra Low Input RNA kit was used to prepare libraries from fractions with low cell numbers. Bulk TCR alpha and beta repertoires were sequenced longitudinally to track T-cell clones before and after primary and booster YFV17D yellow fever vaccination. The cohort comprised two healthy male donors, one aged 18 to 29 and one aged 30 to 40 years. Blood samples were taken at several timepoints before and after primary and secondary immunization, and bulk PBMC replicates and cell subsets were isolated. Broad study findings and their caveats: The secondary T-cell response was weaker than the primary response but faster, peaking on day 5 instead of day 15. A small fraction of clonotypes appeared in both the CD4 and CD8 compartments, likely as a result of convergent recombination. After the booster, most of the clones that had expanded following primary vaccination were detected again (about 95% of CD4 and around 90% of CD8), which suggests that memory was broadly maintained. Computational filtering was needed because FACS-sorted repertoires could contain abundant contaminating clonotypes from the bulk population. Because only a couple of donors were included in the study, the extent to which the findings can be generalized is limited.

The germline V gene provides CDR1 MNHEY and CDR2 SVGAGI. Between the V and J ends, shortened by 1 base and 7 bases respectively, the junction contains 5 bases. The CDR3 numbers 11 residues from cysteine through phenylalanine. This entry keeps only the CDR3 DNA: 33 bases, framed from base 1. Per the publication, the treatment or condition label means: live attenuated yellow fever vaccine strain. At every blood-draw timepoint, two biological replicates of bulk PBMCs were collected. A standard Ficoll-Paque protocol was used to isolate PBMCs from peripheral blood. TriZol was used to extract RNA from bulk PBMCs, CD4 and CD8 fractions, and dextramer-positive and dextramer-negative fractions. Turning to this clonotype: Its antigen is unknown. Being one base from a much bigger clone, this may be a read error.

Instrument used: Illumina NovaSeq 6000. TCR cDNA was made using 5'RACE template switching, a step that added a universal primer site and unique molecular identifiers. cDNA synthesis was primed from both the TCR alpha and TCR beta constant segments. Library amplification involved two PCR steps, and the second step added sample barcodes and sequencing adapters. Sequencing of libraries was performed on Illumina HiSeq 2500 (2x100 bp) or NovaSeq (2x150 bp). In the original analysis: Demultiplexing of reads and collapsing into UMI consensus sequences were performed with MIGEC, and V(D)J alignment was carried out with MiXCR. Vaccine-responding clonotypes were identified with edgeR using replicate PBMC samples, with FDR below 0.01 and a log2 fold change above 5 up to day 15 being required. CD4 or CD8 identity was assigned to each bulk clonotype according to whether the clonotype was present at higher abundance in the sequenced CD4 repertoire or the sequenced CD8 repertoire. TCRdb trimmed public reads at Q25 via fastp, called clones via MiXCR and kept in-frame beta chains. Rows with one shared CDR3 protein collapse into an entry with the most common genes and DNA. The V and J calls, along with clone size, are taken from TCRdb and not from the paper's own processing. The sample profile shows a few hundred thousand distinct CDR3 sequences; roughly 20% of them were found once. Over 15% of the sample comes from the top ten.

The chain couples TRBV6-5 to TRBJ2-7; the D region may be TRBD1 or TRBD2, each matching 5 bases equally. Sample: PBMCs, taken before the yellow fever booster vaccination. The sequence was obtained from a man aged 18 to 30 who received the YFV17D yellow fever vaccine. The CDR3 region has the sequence CASSYWGEQYF. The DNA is TGTGCCAGCAGTTACTGGGGGGAGCAGTACTTC.